Shown below are 31 T cell receptor beta chains from a single sample sequenced in a study of T cells in Graves' hyperthyroidism and ophthalmopathy. RNA transcripts yielded amplified TCR beta CDR3 regions. The HTBI primer set was used in a first-round RT-PCR of the TCR CDR3. MiXCR, applied by TCRdb to the multiplex PCR reads, yields one record per CDR3 protein. The repertoire holds about 570,000 distinct CDR3 sequences, with 46% as singletons. The specimen sequenced was peripheral blood or thyroid tissue (not recorded which). The receptor source for this set is an adult woman with Graves' disease, either hyperthyroidism or ophthalmopathy (not recorded which).

The genes are TRBV6-5 and TRBJ2-7; a weak D match, TRBD2 (5 bases). Germline CDR1 MNHEY, CDR2 SVGAGI. The CDR3 length is 16 residues. Trimming shortened V by 2 bases and J by 4 bases, and 18 bases separated the two germline ends. The CDR3 DNA reads TGTGCCAGCAGTTACCCCACGACGGGATCTACTTACGAGCAGTACTTC. Its protein product is CASSYPTTGSTYEQYF.

The V gene is TRBV6-5, the J gene TRBJ1-2; D is possibly TRBD1 (6 bases). Germline lookup yields CDR1 MNHEY and CDR2 SVGAGI. V gave up 6 bases and J gave up 3 bases, with 14 bases separating them. The CDR3 has 14 residues. The CDR3 reads CASREGGEDYGYTF. The CDR3 bases are TGTGCCAGCAGAGAGGGGGGGGAGGACTATGGCTACACCTTC.

This clonotype has only a few counts. This rearrangement joins TRBV20-1 to TRBJ2-5; TRBD1 matches 7 bases. V was pared by 5 bases and J by 5 bases, with 8 bases of the junction left unmatched. The CDR3 extends over 13 amino acids. Germline values: CDR1 DFQATT, CDR2 SNEGSKA (reference sequence). CDR3 sequence (DNA): TGCAGTGCTCAAAGACAGGGATGGGAGACCCAGTACTTC. This translates into CSAQRQGWETQYF.

Concerning this clonotype itself: The junction shows a germline mismatch at one end, possibly a read error. The chain combines TRBV7-7 with TRBJ2-3, with 7 bases that match TRBD2. This CDR3 region has 22 residues. Germline V gene lookup returns CDR1 SSHAT and CDR2 FNYEAQ (reference sequence). CDR3 DNA: TGTGCTAGCAGCTTAATACAAGCGAGCAGACAGAGAGCGGGACCTGTCACAGATACGCAGTATTTT. Encoded protein: CASSLIQASRQRAGPVTDTQYF.

The rearrangement joins TRBV4-1 to TRBJ1-5, with D tentatively TRBD1 (6 bases). The germline V gene has CDR1 MGHRA and CDR2 YSYEKL. The CDR3 has 15 residues. The V end was cut by 1 base, the J end by 4 bases, with 11 bases between. The CDR3 loop is CASSQGPGANQPQHF. CDR3 DNA: TGCGCCAGCAGCCAAGGTCCAGGGGCTAATCAGCCCCAGCATTTT.

The CDR3 region is CAIRRAGGPKQYF. The CDR3 DNA sequence: TGTGCCATCAGACGAGCGGGAGGGCCTAAGCAGTACTTC. V usage is TRBV10-3 and J usage is TRBJ2-7, with 10 bases matching TRBD2. CDR1 is ENHRY, CDR2 SYGVKD, per germline. The CDR3 length is 13 residues. After removal of 6 bases from V and 8 bases from J, the junction contained 7 bases not matched to a gene.

The rearrangement uses TRBV10-3 and TRBJ2-5; 7 positions agree with TRBD2. The CDR3 sequence is 13 residues long. Germline CDR1 ENHRY, CDR2 SYGVKD. Unmatched junction bases numbered 4, after V lost 4 bases and J lost 5 bases. The CDR3 DNA reads TGTGCCATCAGTGGGGGGGGTTTCGAGACCCAGTACTTC. This gives the protein CAISGGGFETQYF.

The rearrangement uses TRBV20-1 and TRBJ1-5, with TRBD1 as a possible D gene (5 bases). V gave up 6 bases and J gave up 3 bases, with 9 bases separating them. This CDR3 has 12 residues. Germline V gene data show CDR1 as DFQATT and CDR2 as SNEGSKA (reference sequence). The CDR3 DNA is TGCAGTGCGTGGGACTTCAATCAGCCCCAGCATTTT. This sequence encodes CSAWDFNQPQHF.

J is TRBJ2-6 and V is TRBV7-2; tentative D call: TRBD1 (6 bases). CDR1 SGHTA and CDR2 FQGNSA come from the germline V gene. V was pared by 4 bases and J by 1 base, with 8 bases between. The CDR3 loop spans 15 amino acids. CDR3 in amino acids: CASSYRESGANVLTF. DNA of the CDR3: TGTGCCAGCAGCTACAGGGAGTCTGGGGCCAACGTCCTGACTTTC.

The chain joins TRBV9 to TRBJ1-3, with TRBD1 matching over 10 bases. Losses at the gene ends were 3 bases for V and 7 bases for J; bases not matched to a gene: 4. CDR1 is SGDLS, CDR2 YYNGEE, per germline. The CDR3 length is 14 residues. Here the CDR3 reads CASSAKGQGNTIYF. The DNA for the CDR3 is TGTGCCAGCAGCGCCAAGGGACAGGGGAACACCATATATTTT.

About this clonotype: This may arise from a read error, as a much more abundant clone is one base away. The rearrangement links TRBV10-3 to TRBJ2-7, with D maybe TRBD2 (6 bases). V lost 6 bases, J lost 6 bases, and 12 bases lay in between. CDR3 size: 12 residues. The germline V gene encodes CDR1 ENHRY and CDR2 SYGVKD. The CDR3 DNA reads TGTGCCATCAGCGGAGGAGCGGGCGAGCAGTACTTC. Encoded protein: CAISGGAGEQYF.

This clonotype was counted many times. The V call is TRBV12-3 or TRBV12-4, the J call TRBJ1-2; D is uncertain. V gave up 7 bases and J gave up 8 bases, with 17 bases separating them. This CDR3 region has 13 residues. CDR3 protein: CASNPGGLTGYTF. The CDR3 nucleotides are TGTGCCAGCAATCCGGGAGGACTGACGGGCTACACCTTC.

This chain links TRBV11-1 with TRBJ1-1, with TRBD1 identical over 8 bases. CDR1 is SGHAT, CDR2 FQDESV, per germline (reference sequence). With 4 bases clipped from V and 4 bases from J, the junction kept 11 bases outside the gene matches. The CDR3 sequence is 16 residues long. CDR3 sequence: CASSSPTGQAITEAFF. The CDR3 bases are TGTGCCAGCAGCTCACCCACGGGACAGGCGATCACTGAAGCTTTCTTT.

The chain uses TRBV18 and TRBJ2-5, with D uncertain. The germline V and J ends were trimmed by 4 bases and 3 bases, with 9 bases remaining between them. Looked up from germline, CDR1 is KGHSH and CDR2 is LQKENI. The CDR3 has 13 residues. CDR3 in amino acids: CASSLAAEETQYF. The CDR3 DNA is TGTGCCAGCTCACTCGCGGCAGAAGAGACCCAGTACTTC.

This clonotype was counted ten times or more. The V call is TRBV5-1, the J call TRBJ1-5; no firm D call. Per germline, CDR1 SGHRS and CDR2 YFSETQ. The length of the CDR3 is 14 residues. V was cut by 4 bases and J by 3 bases, with 11 bases left in between. The CDR3 region has the DNA TGCGCCAGCAGCCTCGGAGCAAACAATCAGCCCCAGCATTTT. This encodes CASSLGANNQPQHF.

This clonotype was observed at least ten times. V and J are TRBV20-1 and TRBJ2-5; a possible D gene is TRBD1 (6 bases). The CDR3 runs to 13 residues. V lost 8 bases and J 4 bases, leaving 17 bases between the germline ends. Germline V gene lookup returns CDR1 DFQATT and CDR2 SNEGSKA (reference sequence). CDR3: CSPTGMGAETQYF. The CDR3 coding sequence is TGCAGTCCCACCGGGATGGGGGCAGAGACCCAGTACTTC.

This clonotype was seen repeatedly, ten times or more. V and J are TRBV7-8 and TRBJ2-2; either TRBD1 or TRBD2 may supply D (6 bases each). Germline CDR1 and CDR2: SGHVS and FQNEAQ. The CDR3 runs to 18 residues. With 5 bases removed from V and 1 base from J, the gap between germline ends came to 20 bases. The CDR3 nucleotides read TGTGCCAGCAGCCATCATCAGAGGGGGGCGAGGAACACCGGGGAGCTGTTTTTT. This encodes CASSHHQRGARNTGELFF.

This clonotype was counted between two and nine times. The DNA for the CDR3 is TGTGCCAGCAGCTTGGTAGTCCCAGATACGCAGTATTTT. Protein: CASSLVVPDTQYF. V is TRBV7-3 and J is TRBJ2-3; D gene unclear. CDR3 size: 13 residues. The ends were cut back, 3 bases at V and 4 bases at J, with 8 bases in the middle. From germline, CDR1 is SGHTA and CDR2 FQGTGA.

V gene TRBV19 combines with J gene TRBJ1-5; D is undetermined. V was shortened by 5 bases and J by 9 bases, with 8 bases between the two germline ends. The germline CDR1 and CDR2 sequences are LNHDA and SQIVND (reference sequence). The CDR3 contains 11 residues. DNA of the CDR3: TGTGCCAGTAGTCGCACATGGCCCCAGCATTTT. Encoded protein: CASSRTWPQHF.

This clonotype has ten or more counts. The V call is TRBV20-1, the J call TRBJ2-5; D is ambiguous. Germline CDR1 is DFQATT and CDR2 is SNEGSKA (reference sequence). This CDR3 is built from 9 residues. V shed 8 bases and J shed 4 bases, with 5 bases lying between them. CDR3 protein: CSIGETQYF. CDR3 DNA sequence: TGCAGTATCGGAGAGACCCAGTACTTC.

The rearrangement links TRBV7-9 to TRBJ1-1; 7 positions match TRBD1. V gave up 2 bases and J gave up 1 base; unmatched junction bases: 4. Germline V gives CDR1 SEHNR, CDR2 FQNEAQ (reference sequence). This CDR3 contains 15 residues. CDR3 sequence (DNA): TGTGCCAGCAGCTTAAGGGGACAGCGGAACACTGAAGCTTTCTTT. This codes for CASSLRGQRNTEAFF.

This clonotype was counted a few times. The chain recombines TRBV2 with TRBJ1-5, with D perhaps TRBD1 or TRBD2 (6 bases each). TRBJ2-3 matches the DNA end more closely, so the J call is doubtful. This CDR3 contains 14 residues. Germline assignment: CDR1 SNHLY and CDR2 FYNNEI. The CDR3 loop is CASRFPGATDTQYF. The DNA of the CDR3 is TGTGCCAGCAGGTTTCCGGGGGCAACAGATACGCAGTATTTT.

This clonotype occurred many times. DNA of the CDR3: TGTGCCAGCAGCCTCGGACAGGAGAATTCACCCCTCCACTTT. Translation: CASSLGQENSPLHF. This sequence joins TRBV6-2 or TRBV6-3 and TRBJ1-6; TRBD1 matches at 7 bases. Per the germline V gene, CDR1 is MNHEY and CDR2 is SVGEGT. Unmatched junction bases numbered 6, after V lost 6 bases and J lost 7 bases. This CDR3 is 14 amino acids long.

Worth noting for this clonotype: This clone may be a read error of a much larger clone one base away. The CDR3 region has the DNA TGTGCCAGCAGTCGACTAGCGCGAAGCTCCTACGGGCAGTACTTC. Protein: CASSRLARSSYGQYF. V usage is TRBV6-5 and J usage is TRBJ2-7, with 8 positions matching TRBD2. The CDR3 is 15 residues long. Germline CDR1 is MNHEY and CDR2 is SVGAGI.

This clonotype has a count of ten or more. CDR3 residues: CASSFKPRDYEQYF. The DNA of the CDR3 is TGTGCCAGCAGTTTCAAGCCCAGGGATTACGAGCAGTACTTC. The rearrangement links TRBV6-5 to TRBJ2-7; TRBD1 might be the D (5 bases). Germline-derived CDR1 and CDR2 are MNHEY and SVGAGI. Trimming removed 4 bases at V and 4 bases at J, with 14 bases between. The CDR3 spans 14 residues.

This sequence joins TRBV7-7 and TRBJ1-2; a weak D match, TRBD1 (6 bases). V was clipped by 5 bases and J by 6 bases, with 13 bases between them. The CDR3 covers 13 residues. CDR1 and CDR2 from the germline V gene are SSHAT and FNYEAQ (reference sequence). CDR3 nucleotide sequence: TGTGCCAGCAGCCCCGGACAGCGAGATGGCTACACCTTC. Protein product: CASSPGQRDGYTF.

Many counts were recorded for this clonotype. V gene TRBV27 combines with J gene TRBJ1-2, with D possibly being TRBD1 (6 bases). V lost 6 bases, J lost 3 bases, and 17 bases lay in between. Germline CDR1 reads MNHEY; CDR2 reads SMNVEV (reference sequence). The CDR3 spans 15 residues. The CDR3 spells CASSRDRLIDYGYTF. Here the CDR3 DNA reads TGTGCCAGCAGCCGAGACAGGCTGATTGACTATGGCTACACCTTC.

This clonotype was seen once. The chain couples TRBV20-1 to TRBJ1-2; 10 bases are shared with TRBD1. Germline CDR1 DFQATT, CDR2 SNEGSKA (reference sequence). V gave up 3 bases and J gave up 6 bases; unmatched junction bases: 4. This CDR3 spans 13 amino acids. The CDR3 sequence: CSASQDRGDGYTF. CDR3 coding DNA: TGCAGTGCTAGCCAGGACAGGGGGGATGGCTACACCTTC.

The chain combines TRBV10-2 with TRBJ1-1; D not certain. Germline V gives CDR1 WSHSY, CDR2 SAAADI. Trimming shortened V by 0 bases and J by 8 bases, and 4 bases separated the two germline ends. The CDR3 length is 11 residues. Written as DNA, the CDR3 is TGCGCCAGCAGTGAGTCGCGGGAAGCTTTCTTT. Encoded protein: CASSESREAFF.

The chain is built from TRBV7-3 and TRBJ1-1; 11 bases match TRBD1. The germline gives CDR1 SGHTA, CDR2 FQGTGA. V dropped 5 bases and J dropped 10; count of bases not matched to a gene: 6. The CDR3 covers 13 residues. CDR3 sequence: CASSHGQGARAFF. Written as DNA, the CDR3 is TGTGCCAGCAGCCACGGACAGGGGGCGCGAGCTTTCTTT. Looking up the rest from reference TRBV7-3 and TRBJ1-1 gives the full variable domain: GAGVSQTPSNKVTEKGKYVELRCDPISGHTALYWYRQSLGQGPEFLIYFQGTGAADDSGLPNDRFFAVRPEGSVSTLKIQRTERGDSAVYLCASSHGQGARAFFGQGTRLTVV.

The chain links TRBV9 to TRBJ1-3, with a tentative D call TRBD1 (5 bases). The CDR3 runs to 12 residues. Germline CDR1 reads SGDLS; CDR2 reads YYNGEE. Trimming removed 8 bases at V and 8 bases at J, with 14 bases between. The DNA of the CDR3 is TGTGCCAGTTGGGGCTATGGCTACACCATATATTTT. Amino acid sequence: CASWGYGYTIYF.